What follows are 14 T cell receptor beta chains derived from one specimen sequenced in a study of CD8 T cells in ankylosing spondylitis. General study results and limits: Roughly eight highly homologous variants made up a TCR beta motif that seemed to typify ankylosing spondylitis blood.

These receptors have no known antigen. TCRdb re-called the 5' RACE reads with MiXCR, one entry per CDR3 protein. The repertoire includes under 850,000 distinct CDR3 sequences, 15% to 20% of them detected once, and about 19% sits in the top ten. Sequencing used blood, either unsorted or a sorted T cell fraction (not recorded which). Receptors were obtained from a male donor with ankylosing spondylitis.

This clonotype was seen a few times. The rearrangement uses TRBV10-3 and TRBJ1-5; D remains unclear. This CDR3 contains 14 residues. V lost 6 bases and J lost 0, with 9 bases in between. CDR1 ENHRY and CDR2 SYGVKD come from the germline V gene. In DNA form, the CDR3 reads TGTGCCATCAGCTCCAGCATTAGCAATCAGCCCCAGCATTTT. Translation: CAISSSISNQPQHF.

The chain combines TRBV5-1 with TRBJ1-4; 10 bases line up with TRBD1. The CDR3 spans 16 residues. With 4 bases clipped from V and 8 bases from J, the junction kept 11 bases outside the gene matches. The germline V gene encodes CDR1 SGHRS and CDR2 YFSETQ. This CDR3 reads CASSHLSGTGEEKLFF. The CDR3, as DNA: TGCGCCAGCAGCCACCTCTCCGGGACAGGGGAAGAAAAACTGTTTTTT.

CDR3 in amino acids: CASSLVTSGGGTDTQYF. In DNA form, the CDR3 reads TGTGCCAGCAGCTTAGTGACTAGCGGGGGGGGCACAGATACGCAGTATTTT. V and J are TRBV7-2 and TRBJ2-3, with 14 positions matching TRBD2. There are 17 residues in the CDR3. Germline CDR1 reads SGHTA; CDR2 reads FQGNSA. Trimming removed 1 base from V and 1 base from J; junction bases left unmatched: 1.

The chain joins TRBV11-2 to TRBJ2-1, with 12 bases matching TRBD2. V gave up 0 bases and J gave up 15 bases; unmatched junction bases: 15. The CDR3 contains 17 residues. From germline, CDR1 is SGHAT and CDR2 FQNNGV. The CDR3 spells CASSLEASSGRGIKAFF. For the CDR3, the DNA is TGTGCCAGCAGCTTAGAGGCCTCTAGCGGGAGGGGGATAAAAGCGTTCTTC.

This clonotype was counted a few times. The chain carries TRBV20-1 and TRBJ2-3; TRBD2 matches at 9 bases. Germline CDR1 DFQATT, CDR2 SNEGSKA (reference sequence). Trimming removed 6 bases from V and 3 bases from J; junction bases left unmatched: 10. The CDR3 covers 15 residues. Here the CDR3 DNA reads TGCAGTGCGACAACGACTAGCGGAGATACAGATACGCAGTATTTT. It is translated as CSATTTSGDTDTQYF.

The chain carries TRBV20-1 and TRBJ2-7; weak D call: TRBD1 (5 bases). CDR3 length: 12 residues. The ends were cut back, 5 bases at V and 3 bases at J, with 11 bases in the middle. In germline, CDR1 is DFQATT, CDR2 SNEGSKA (reference sequence). The CDR3 is CSARKDSYEQYF. CDR3 in DNA: TGCAGTGCTCGCAAAGACAGCTACGAGCAGTACTTC.

The J gene is TRBJ2-5, the V gene TRBV4-3, with TRBD1 matching over 8 bases. Germline CDR1 LGHNA, CDR2 YSLEER. The CDR3 length is 15 residues. Trimming took 4 bases from V and 5 from J; bases not matched to a gene: 9. As DNA, the CDR3 is TGCGCCAGCAGCCCCGAGACAGGGGTCCTTGAGACCCAGTACTTC. It translates to CASSPETGVLETQYF.

CDR3 nucleotide sequence: TGTGCCAGCAGTGATCCGACTAGCGGGTACGAGCAGTACTTC. It codes for CASSDPTSGYEQYF. V and J are TRBV6-2 or TRBV6-3 and TRBJ2-7, with 10 bases fitting TRBD2. The germline gives CDR1 MNHEY, CDR2 SVGEGT. This CDR3 contains 14 residues. V was clipped by 5 bases and J by 4 bases; unmatched bases: 5.

This clonotype has more than one count but fewer than ten. This chain uses TRBV5-6 with TRBJ2-2, with 9 bases fitting TRBD1. CDR1 is SGHDT, CDR2 YYEEEE, per germline. The CDR3 covers 17 residues. After removal of 4 bases from V and 6 bases from J, the junction contained 13 bases not matched to a gene. The CDR3 DNA follows: TGTGCCAGCAGCCTTCGCCCGGGACAGGGTCGTCCCGGGGAGCTGTTTTTT. It codes for CASSLRPGQGRPGELFF.

The rearrangement uses TRBV21-1 and TRBJ2-7. TRBV21-1 has pseudogene status. The CDR3 contains 15 residues. The CDR3 nucleotides read TGTGCCAGCAGCTTTATGCTGGGGGGCTCCTACGAGCAGTACTTC. Translated, it gives CASSFMLGGSYEQYF.

Only a few counts were recorded for this clonotype. The chain carries TRBV5-1 and TRBJ2-1; D may be TRBD1 (6 bases). CDR3 length: 15 amino acids. From germline, CDR1 is SGHRS and CDR2 YFSETQ. The ends were cut back, 0 bases at V and 7 bases at J, with 14 bases in the middle. The CDR3 sequence: CASSLALGTRNEQFF. The CDR3 DNA is TGCGCCAGCAGCTTGGCCTTAGGGACAAGGAATGAGCAGTTCTTC.

This clonotype was picked up many times. The chain carries TRBV4-3 and TRBJ1-1; no reliable D call. V gave up 4 bases and J gave up 1 base, with 7 bases separating them. Germline-derived CDR1 and CDR2 are LGHNA and YSLEER. This CDR3 spans 13 amino acids. The CDR3 DNA reads as TGCGCCAGCAGCCGCCTGGGGAACACTGAAGCTTTCTTT. Translated: CASSRLGNTEAFF.

This clonotype appeared a few times. V usage is TRBV25-1 and J usage is TRBJ2-7, with D unclear. V dropped 4 bases and J dropped 9 bases, with 10 bases sitting between them. Per the germline V gene, CDR1 is MGHDK and CDR2 is SYGVNS. This CDR3 is built from 11 residues. CDR3 DNA sequence: TGTGCCAGCAGTGGAGCCTTCGGGCAGTACTTC. Its translation is CASSGAFGQYF.

This chain links TRBV29-1 with TRBJ1-4; the match to TRBD1 covers 8 bases. J lost 8 bases, V lost 4 bases, and 6 bases had no gene match. This CDR3 spans 13 amino acids. Germline assignment: CDR1 SQVTM and CDR2 ANQGSEA. The CDR3 DNA follows: TGCAGCGTTGGGCAGGGGGCCGGGGAAAAACTGTTTTTT. This codes for CSVGQGAGEKLFF.